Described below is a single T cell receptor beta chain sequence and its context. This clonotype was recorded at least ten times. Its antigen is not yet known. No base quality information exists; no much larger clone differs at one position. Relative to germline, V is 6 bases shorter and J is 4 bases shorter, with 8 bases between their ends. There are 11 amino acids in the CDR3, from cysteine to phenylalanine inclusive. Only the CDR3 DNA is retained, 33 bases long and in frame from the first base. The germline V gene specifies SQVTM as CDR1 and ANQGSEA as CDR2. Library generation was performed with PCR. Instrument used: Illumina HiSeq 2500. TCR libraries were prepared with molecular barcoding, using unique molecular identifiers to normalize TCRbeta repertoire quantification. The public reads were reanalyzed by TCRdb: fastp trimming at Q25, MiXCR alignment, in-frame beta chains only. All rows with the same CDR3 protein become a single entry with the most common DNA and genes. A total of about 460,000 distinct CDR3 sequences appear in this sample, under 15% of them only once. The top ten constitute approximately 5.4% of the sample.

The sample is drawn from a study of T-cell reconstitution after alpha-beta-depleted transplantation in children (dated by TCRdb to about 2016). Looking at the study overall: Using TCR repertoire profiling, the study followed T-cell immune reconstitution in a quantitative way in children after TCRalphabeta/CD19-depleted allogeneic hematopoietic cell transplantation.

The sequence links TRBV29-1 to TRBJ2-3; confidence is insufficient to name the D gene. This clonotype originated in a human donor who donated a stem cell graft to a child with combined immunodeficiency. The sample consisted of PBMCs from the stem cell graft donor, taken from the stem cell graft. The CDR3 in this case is CSVKQADTQYF. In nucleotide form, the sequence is TGCAGCGTGAAGCAGGCAGATACGCAGTATTTT.